This T cell receptor (beta chain) was sequenced during a study of shared clonotypes between healthy human individuals. TCRdb's table, derived via immunoSEQ multiplex PCR, lists solely in-frame clones and lacks some. Of roughly 1,100,000 clones listed, roughly 75% were seen once; the top ten hold roughly 1.5%. The CDR3 is 13 residues long. V dropped 2 bases and J dropped 16; count of bases not matched to a gene: 11. Germline V gene sequence: CDR1 GTSNPN, CDR2 SVGIG (reference sequence). Sequencing was carried out using memory CD4+ T cells sorted from blood. Subset noted: CD45RA-negative fraction. This chain links TRBV30 with TRBJ1-3, with 10 bases identical to TRBD1. This receptor was identified in a man younger than 35 in good health. CDR3 residues: CAWSKTGTGAPYF. Written as DNA, the CDR3 is TGTGCCTGGAGTAAGACCGGGACAGGGGCACCTTATTTT.